The 31 T cell receptor beta chains reported below all come from one sample, sequenced in a study of cytomegalovirus exposure and HLA in healthy donors. The PCR employed 60 Vbeta primers together with 13 Jbeta primers. Measured with immunoSEQ multiplex PCR; TCRdb has only the in-frame clones, and not every one. The sample contains around 150,000 clones, over 70% of which appear only once. Sequencing was performed on PBMCs. The receptors derive from a woman between 45 and 65 years old in good health and CMV-seropositive.

The gene calls are TRBV2 and TRBJ2-1; D perhaps matches TRBD1 (6 bases). Trimming stripped 7 bases from V and 8 bases from J, with 12 bases between. This CDR3 contains 12 residues. Germline CDR1 reads SNHLY; CDR2 reads FYNNEI. The CDR3 is CASTYRVDEQFF. CDR3 sequence (DNA): TGTGCCAGCACCTACAGGGTTGATGAGCAGTTCTTC.

CDR3 sequence reads: CASSLLPGQGANTQYF. CDR3 DNA: TGCGCCAGCAGCCTACTGCCGGGACAGGGAGCAAATACGCAGTATTTT. The V call is TRBV5-1, the J call TRBJ2-3; 9 nucleotides agree with TRBD1. Germline loops: CDR1 SGHRS, CDR2 YFSETQ. CDR3 size: 16 residues. V was clipped by 4 bases and J by 7 bases; unmatched bases: 13.

The chain links TRBV7-9 to TRBJ1-1; TRBD1 aligns across 9 bases. The CDR3 loop spans 15 amino acids. From germline, CDR1 is SEHNR and CDR2 FQNEAQ (reference sequence). V was pared by 2 bases and J by 3 bases, with 4 bases of the junction left unmatched. The CDR3 bases are TGTGCCAGCAGCTTAACTAACAGGGGGCACACTGAAGCTTTCTTT. Its protein product is CASSLTNRGHTEAFF.

The rearrangement links TRBV5-5 to TRBJ1-2; TRBD1 matches 7 bases. The V and J ends lost 4 bases and 4 bases, in that order; junction bases with no gene match: 13. CDR3 length: 16 amino acids. Germline V gives CDR1 SGHKS, CDR2 YYEKEE (reference sequence). The CDR3 spells CASSRAIQGNLYGYTF. CDR3 DNA sequence: TGTGCCAGCAGCCGTGCCATACAGGGGAACCTCTATGGCTACACCTTC. Complete variable domain (other parts from reference TRBV5-5 and TRBJ1-2): DAGVTQSPTHLIKTRGQQVTLRCSPISGHKSVSWYQQVLGQGPQFIFQYYEKEERGRGNFPDRFSARQFPNYSSELNVNALLLGDSALYLCASSRAIQGNLYGYTFGSGTRLTVV.

The rearrangement joins TRBV29-1 to TRBJ1-2; tentatively, D is TRBD1 (5 bases). CDR1 is SQVTM and CDR2 is ANQGSEA in the germline V gene. This CDR3 contains 14 residues. The V end was cut by 1 base, the J end by 7 bases, with 16 bases between. For the CDR3, the DNA is TGCAGCGTTGAAGTTTGGGGAGGGGCGGGTGGCTACACCTTC. It is translated as CSVEVWGGAGGYTF.

This chain joins TRBV18 and TRBJ1-1, with unresolved D. Deletions cut 6 bases from V and 4 bases from J, with 12 bases between. Germline CDR1 KGHSH, CDR2 LQKENI. The CDR3 length is 13 residues. CDR3 DNA sequence: TGTGCCAGCTCGAACCAACGGGGCACTGAAGCTTTCTTT. Its protein product is CASSNQRGTEAFF.

Only one count was recorded for this clone. J is TRBJ2-5 and V is TRBV6-6; D might be TRBD2 (7 bases). Germline CDR1 MNHNY, CDR2 SVGAGI (reference sequence). CDR3 length: 16 residues. Trimming shortened V by 2 bases and J by 5 bases, and 18 bases separated the two germline ends. CDR3 region: CASSYLGGGISETQYF. The DNA for the CDR3 is TGTGCCAGCAGTTACCTGGGGGGGGGCATATCGGAGACCCAGTACTTC.

The V and J genes are TRBV2 and TRBJ2-3, with D possibly being TRBD2 (6 bases). This CDR3 region has 13 residues. Per germline, CDR1 SNHLY and CDR2 FYNNEI. Deletions cut 8 bases from V and 1 base from J, with 10 bases between. The CDR3 reads CASGGWGTDTQYF. CDR3 in DNA: TGTGCCAGCGGGGGGTGGGGCACAGATACGCAGTATTTT.

The chain has TRBV6-1 and TRBJ2-7, with D possibly matching TRBD1 (5 bases). CDR1 is MNHNS, CDR2 SASEGT, per germline. The CDR3 sequence is 14 residues long. V lost 7 bases and J lost 1, with 14 bases in between. The CDR3 region is CASIPGDSSYEQYF. Here the CDR3 DNA reads TGTGCCAGCATCCCCGGAGACAGTTCCTACGAGCAGTACTTC.

This chain connects TRBV5-1 to TRBJ2-5; the D gene is possibly TRBD2 (7 bases). This CDR3 region has 14 residues. V lost 5 bases and J lost 3, with 14 bases in between. Germline loops: CDR1 SGHRS, CDR2 YFSETQ. The CDR3 coding sequence is TGCGCCAGCAGGGAGCCGGGGGGCAAAGAGACCCAGTACTTC. Protein product: CASREPGGKETQYF. The variable domain in full, with the rest retrieved from reference TRBV5-1 and TRBJ2-5, is KAGVTQTPRYLIKTRGQQVTLSCSPISGHRSVSWYQQTPGQGLQFLFEYFSETQRNKGNFPGRFSGRQFSNSRSEMNVSTLELGDSALYLCASREPGGKETQYFGPGTRLLVL.

The chain recombines TRBV27 with TRBJ1-1, with D tentatively TRBD1 (6 bases). The germline V and J ends were trimmed by 6 bases and 5 bases, with 22 bases remaining between them. CDR3 size: 16 residues. CDR1 is MNHEY, CDR2 SMNVEV, per germline (reference sequence). CDR3 sequence: CASRIGGGTGKTEAFF. The DNA of the CDR3 is TGTGCCAGCAGAATAGGGGGAGGGACGGGAAAGACTGAAGCTTTCTTT.

Notes on this clone: The junction departs from the called germline gene at one end, perhaps through a read error. This chain links TRBV18 with TRBJ2-2, with 8 bases that match TRBD1. The CDR3 has 15 residues. Germline V gene data show CDR1 as KGHSH and CDR2 as LQKENI. The CDR3 DNA sequence: TGTGCCAGCTCACCACGACAGGGGAACCCCGGGGAGCTGTTTTTT. This translates into CASSPRQGNPGELFF. Filled out from reference TRBV18 and TRBJ2-2, the complete variable domain reads NAGVMQNPRHLVRRRGQEARLRCSPMKGHSHVYWYRQLPEEGLKFMVYLQKENIIDESGMPKERFSAEFPKEGPSILRIQQVVRGDSAAYFCASSPRQGNPGELFFGEGSRLTVL.

The CDR3 DNA reads TGCGCCAGCAGCATTATGACAGGGACCTATGGCTACACCTTC. This codes for CASSIMTGTYGYTF. V and J are TRBV5-1 and TRBJ1-2; TRBD1 matches 7 bases. With 4 bases clipped from V and 4 bases from J, the junction kept 7 bases outside the gene matches. The CDR3 length is 14 residues. Germline values: CDR1 SGHRS, CDR2 YFSETQ.

The chain couples TRBV6-5 to TRBJ1-1; 7 nucleotides align to TRBD1. CDR3 size: 14 residues. Germline-derived CDR1 and CDR2 are MNHEY and SVGAGI. Losses at the gene ends were 7 bases for V and 7 bases for J; bases not matched to a gene: 12. CDR3 sequence: CASIGTEGVSEAFF. CDR3 nucleotides: TGTGCCAGCATTGGGACAGAGGGTGTGAGTGAAGCTTTCTTT.

This clone was recorded once. The chain couples TRBV6-6 to TRBJ1-1; D possibly corresponds to TRBD1 (6 bases). The CDR3 covers 13 residues. V was trimmed by 6 bases and J by 7 bases, leaving 15 bases between them. CDR1 is MNHNY, CDR2 SVGAGI, per germline (reference sequence). CDR3 sequence: CASREQGISEAFF. In nucleotides, the CDR3 is TGTGCCAGCAGAGAACAGGGAATTAGTGAAGCTTTCTTT.

The sample holds a few counts of this clone. The chain uses TRBV10-2 and TRBJ1-5, with 9 bases identical to TRBD1. The germline CDR1 and CDR2 sequences are WSHSY and SAAADI. CDR3 size: 15 residues. V trimming: 5 bases; J trimming: 6 bases; junction bases outside the gene matches: 8. This CDR3 is CASSIGQGRSQPQHF. CDR3 coding DNA: TGCGCCAGCAGTATCGGACAGGGGCGGAGTCAGCCCCAGCATTTT.

V and J are TRBV5-1 and TRBJ2-5, with 9 bases aligning to TRBD2. The CDR3 sequence is 15 residues long. Germline loops: CDR1 SGHRS, CDR2 YFSETQ. J gave up 3 bases and V 0 bases, and 3 bases lay outside the gene matches. The CDR3 DNA follows: TGCGCCAGCAGCTTGGGTAGCGGGGGAGAAGAGACCCAGTACTTC. It translates to CASSLGSGGEETQYF.

J is TRBJ1-6 and V is TRBV13, with D hard to call. CDR3 size: 17 residues. Germline V lookup: CDR1 PRHDT, CDR2 FYEKMQ (reference sequence). Trimming took off 1 base at V and 0 bases at J, with 10 bases between the two ends. The CDR3 here is CASSLDGSSSYNSPLHF. In DNA form, the CDR3 reads TGTGCCAGCAGCTTAGATGGCTCCAGCTCCTATAATTCACCCCTCCACTTT.

The chain is built from TRBV5-1 and TRBJ2-7, with 8 nucleotides matching TRBD1. The CDR3 sequence is 16 residues long. Germline V gene lookup returns CDR1 SGHRS and CDR2 YFSETQ. With 0 bases clipped from V and 0 bases from J, the junction kept 5 bases outside the gene matches. CDR3 nucleotide sequence: TGCGCCAGCAGCTTGGCCCCGGGACAGGCCTCCTACGAGCAGTACTTC. Amino acids: CASSLAPGQASYEQYF.

This rearrangement joins TRBV5-1 to TRBJ2-7, with D perhaps TRBD2 (6 bases). Germline values: CDR1 SGHRS, CDR2 YFSETQ. V gave up 0 bases and J gave up 9 bases, with 10 bases separating them. The CDR3 length is 12 residues. CDR3 sequence: CASSLEVGGQYF. The CDR3 DNA reads TGCGCCAGCAGCTTGGAAGTGGGGGGGCAGTACTTC.

The chain uses TRBV2 and TRBJ2-7; 10 bases are a match to TRBD1. Germline V gives CDR1 SNHLY, CDR2 FYNNEI. Unmatched junction bases numbered 9, after V lost 7 bases and J lost 6 bases. The CDR3 consists of 14 residues. DNA for the CDR3: TGTGCCAGCAAGCGGGACAGGGGCCCCAGCGAGCAGTACTTC. It specifies CASKRDRGPSEQYF. Full variable domain (missing parts from reference TRBV2 and TRBJ2-7): EPEVTQTPSHQVTQMGQEVILRCVPISNHLYFYWYRQILGQKVEFLVSFYNNEISEKSEIFDDQFSVERPDGSNFTLKIRSTKLEDSAMYFCASKRDRGPSEQYFGPGTRLTVT.

The chain joins TRBV5-4 to TRBJ1-2; possible D gene TRBD1, 5 bases. Germline loops: CDR1 SGHNT, CDR2 YYREEE (reference sequence). Trimming pared 4 bases from V and 4 bases from J, leaving 20 bases between. CDR3 length: 16 residues. The CDR3 here is CASSSHGGEGVYGYTF. CDR3 DNA sequence: TGTGCCAGCAGCAGCCATGGAGGGGAGGGCGTCTATGGCTACACCTTC.

There are a few counts of this clone. The V gene is TRBV6-5, the J gene TRBJ2-1; D is perhaps TRBD2 (6 bases). The CDR3 runs to 15 residues. Germline lookup yields CDR1 MNHEY and CDR2 SVGAGI. Trimming left V 6 bases short and J 0 bases short, with 12 bases between. The chain's CDR3 is CASRERASSYNEQFF. In DNA, the CDR3 is TGTGCCAGCAGGGAGCGGGCCAGCTCCTACAATGAGCAGTTCTTC.

The V gene is TRBV5-1, the J gene TRBJ1-2; 7 positions agree with TRBD1. Per the germline V gene, CDR1 is SGHRS and CDR2 is YFSETQ. Germline trimming cut 2 bases from V and 0 bases from J; bases unmatched to any gene: 7. The CDR3 is made up of 16 amino acids. CDR3 region: CASSLLAGGSNYGYTF. CDR3 nucleotide sequence: TGCGCCAGCAGCTTACTTGCAGGGGGATCTAACTATGGCTACACCTTC.

This chain joins TRBV15 and TRBJ1-1; weak D call: TRBD1 (6 bases). Germline CDR1 is LNHNV and CDR2 is YYDKDF (reference sequence). The germline V and J ends were trimmed by 0 bases and 3 bases, with 11 bases remaining between them. CDR3 length: 15 residues. For the CDR3, the DNA is TGTGCCACCAGCAGAGACACAGGGATATACACTGAAGCTTTCTTT. Its protein is CATSRDTGIYTEAFF.

This chain links TRBV18 with TRBJ2-1, with 9 nucleotides matching TRBD1. V dropped 2 bases and J dropped 9; count of bases not matched to a gene: 8. There are 15 residues in the CDR3. Germline V gene sequence: CDR1 KGHSH, CDR2 LQKENI. CDR3 loop: CASSPRGQGLGEQFF. For the CDR3, the DNA is TGTGCCAGCTCACCAAGGGGACAGGGTCTTGGTGAGCAGTTCTTC.

The rearrangement joins TRBV5-4 to TRBJ2-5, with 12 nucleotides matching TRBD2. V was clipped by 0 bases and J by 5 bases; unmatched bases: 2. Germline loops: CDR1 SGHNT, CDR2 YYREEE (reference sequence). The CDR3 runs to 15 residues. The DNA for the CDR3 is TGTGCCAGCAGCTTGGGCGGGACTAGCGGGGAGACCCAGTACTTC. It yields the protein CASSLGGTSGETQYF.

The chain carries TRBV7-6 and TRBJ2-1, with D perhaps TRBD2 (6 bases). Germline V gene data show CDR1 as SGHVS and CDR2 as FNYEAQ. V was trimmed by 1 base and J by 4 bases, leaving 11 bases between them. CDR3 length equals 15 residues. For the CDR3, the DNA is TGTGCCAGCAGCTTAGGACTAGTGAGATACAATGAGCAGTTCTTC. As protein: CASSLGLVRYNEQFF.

The chain employs TRBV15 and TRBJ2-5; 8 bases agree with TRBD2. The J call may not be correct, given that the DNA end is closer to TRBJ2-7. Germline CDR1 and CDR2: LNHNV and YYDKDF (reference sequence). This CDR3 is 15 amino acids long. The CDR3 DNA reads TGTGCCACCAGCCCTCGAGATAGGACTAGCCGCGAGCAGTACTTC. This codes for CATSPRDRTSREQYF.

J is TRBJ2-7 and V is TRBV29-1; 8 positions match TRBD1. V lost 5 bases to trimming and J lost 1 base; unmatched junction nucleotides: 10. The germline CDR1 and CDR2 sequences are SQVTM and ANQGSEA. CDR3 size: 15 residues. CDR3: CSVLKLRDRSYEQYF. CDR3 coding DNA: TGCAGCGTTCTAAAACTCCGGGACAGGTCCTACGAGCAGTACTTC.

The chain recombines TRBV7-9 with TRBJ2-4; the match to TRBD2 covers 15 bases. CDR3 size: 19 residues. V dropped 3 bases and J dropped 0; count of bases not matched to a gene: 6. The germline gives CDR1 SEHNR, CDR2 FQNEAQ (reference sequence). DNA of the CDR3: TGTGCCAGCAGCTTGGCGGGGACTAGCGGGGGGATAGCCAAAAACATTCAGTACTTC. Protein: CASSLAGTSGGIAKNIQYF.